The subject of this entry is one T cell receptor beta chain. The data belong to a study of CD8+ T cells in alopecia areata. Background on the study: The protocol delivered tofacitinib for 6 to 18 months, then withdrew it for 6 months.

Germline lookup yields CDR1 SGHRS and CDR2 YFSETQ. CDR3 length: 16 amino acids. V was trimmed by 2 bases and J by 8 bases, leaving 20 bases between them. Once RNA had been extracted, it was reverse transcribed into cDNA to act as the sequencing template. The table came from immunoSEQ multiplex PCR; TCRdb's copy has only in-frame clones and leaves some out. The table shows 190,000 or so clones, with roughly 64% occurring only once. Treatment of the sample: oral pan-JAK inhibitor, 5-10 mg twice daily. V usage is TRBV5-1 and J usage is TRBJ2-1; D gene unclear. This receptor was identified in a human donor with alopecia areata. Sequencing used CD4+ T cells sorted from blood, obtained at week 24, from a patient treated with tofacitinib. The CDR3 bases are TGCGCCAGCAGCTTCGGTGCCTCGGACCAGGCCGATGAGCAGTTCTTC. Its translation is CASSFGASDQADEQFF. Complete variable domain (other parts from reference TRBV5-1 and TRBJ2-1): KAGVTQTPRYLIKTRGQQVTLSCSPISGHRSVSWYQQTPGQGLQFLFEYFSETQRNKGNFPGRFSGRQFSNSRSEMNVSTLELGDSALYLCASSFGASDQADEQFFGPGTRLTVL.